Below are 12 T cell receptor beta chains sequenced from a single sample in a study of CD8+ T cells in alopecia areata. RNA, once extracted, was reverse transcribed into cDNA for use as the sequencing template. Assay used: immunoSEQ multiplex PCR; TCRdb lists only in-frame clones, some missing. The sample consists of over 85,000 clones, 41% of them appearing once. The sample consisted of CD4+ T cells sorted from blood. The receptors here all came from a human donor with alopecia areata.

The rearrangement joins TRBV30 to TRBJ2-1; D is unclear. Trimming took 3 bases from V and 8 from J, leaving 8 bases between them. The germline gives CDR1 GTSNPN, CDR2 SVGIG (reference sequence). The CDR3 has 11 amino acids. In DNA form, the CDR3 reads TGTGCCTGGAGGATAATGCATGAGCAGTTCTTC. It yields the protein CAWRIMHEQFF.

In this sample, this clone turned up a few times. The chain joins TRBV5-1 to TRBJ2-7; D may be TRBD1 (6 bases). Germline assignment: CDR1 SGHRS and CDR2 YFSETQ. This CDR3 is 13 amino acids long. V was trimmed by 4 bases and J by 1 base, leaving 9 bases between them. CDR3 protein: CASSKGQSYEQYF. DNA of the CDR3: TGCGCCAGCAGCAAAGGACAGTCCTACGAGCAGTACTTC.

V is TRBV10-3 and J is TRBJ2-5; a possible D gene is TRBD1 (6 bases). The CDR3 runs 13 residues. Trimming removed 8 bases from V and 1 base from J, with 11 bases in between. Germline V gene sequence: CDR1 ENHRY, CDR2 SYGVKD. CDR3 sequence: CAIGGRPQETQYF. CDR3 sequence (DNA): TGTGCCATCGGGGGCAGGCCCCAAGAGACCCAGTACTTC.

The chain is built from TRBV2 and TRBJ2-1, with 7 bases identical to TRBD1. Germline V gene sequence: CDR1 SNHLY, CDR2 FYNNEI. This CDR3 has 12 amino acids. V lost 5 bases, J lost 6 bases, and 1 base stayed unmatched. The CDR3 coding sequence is TGTGCCAGCAGTCGGACAGGCAATGAGCAGTTCTTC. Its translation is CASSRTGNEQFF.

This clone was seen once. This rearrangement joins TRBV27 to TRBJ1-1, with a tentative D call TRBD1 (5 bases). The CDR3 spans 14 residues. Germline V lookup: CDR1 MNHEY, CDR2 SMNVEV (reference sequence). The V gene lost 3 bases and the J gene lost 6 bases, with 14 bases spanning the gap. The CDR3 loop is CASSLVGAGAEAFF. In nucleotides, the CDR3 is TGTGCCAGCAGTTTGGTAGGGGCGGGGGCTGAAGCTTTCTTT.

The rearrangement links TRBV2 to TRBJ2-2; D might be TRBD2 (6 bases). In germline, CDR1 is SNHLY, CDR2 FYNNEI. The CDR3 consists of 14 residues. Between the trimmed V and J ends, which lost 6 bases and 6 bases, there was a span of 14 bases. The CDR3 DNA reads TGTGCCAGCAGATTTATTGCTAGCGCCGGGGAGCTGTTTTTT. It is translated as CASRFIASAGELFF. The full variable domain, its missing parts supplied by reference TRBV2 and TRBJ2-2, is EPEVTQTPSHQVTQMGQEVILRCVPISNHLYFYWYRQILGQKVEFLVSFYNNEISEKSEIFDDQFSVERPDGSNFTLKIRSTKLEDSAMYFCASRFIASAGELFFGEGSRLTVL.

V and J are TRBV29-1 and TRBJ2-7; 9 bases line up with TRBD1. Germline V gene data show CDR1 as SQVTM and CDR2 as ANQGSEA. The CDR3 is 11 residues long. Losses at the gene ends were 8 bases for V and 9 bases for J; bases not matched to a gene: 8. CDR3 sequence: CSTGTGSGQYF. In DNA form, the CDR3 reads TGCAGCACCGGGACAGGGAGTGGGCAGTACTTC.

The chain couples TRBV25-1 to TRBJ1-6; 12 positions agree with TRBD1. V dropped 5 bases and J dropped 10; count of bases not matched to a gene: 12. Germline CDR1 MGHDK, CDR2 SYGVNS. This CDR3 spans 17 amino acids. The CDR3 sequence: CASSKGQGARLVSPLHF. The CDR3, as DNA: TGTGCCAGCAGTAAGGGACAGGGGGCGAGACTAGTCTCACCCCTCCACTTT.

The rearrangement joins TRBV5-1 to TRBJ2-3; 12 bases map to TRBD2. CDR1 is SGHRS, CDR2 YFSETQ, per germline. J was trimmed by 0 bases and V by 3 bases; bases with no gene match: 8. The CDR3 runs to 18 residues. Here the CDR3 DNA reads TGCGCCAGCAGCTCGACGGGACTAGCGGGTGGCAGCACAGATACGCAGTATTTT. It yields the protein CASSSTGLAGGSTDTQYF. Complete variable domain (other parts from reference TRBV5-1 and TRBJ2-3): KAGVTQTPRYLIKTRGQQVTLSCSPISGHRSVSWYQQTPGQGLQFLFEYFSETQRNKGNFPGRFSGRQFSNSRSEMNVSTLELGDSALYLCASSSTGLAGGSTDTQYFGPGTRLTVL.

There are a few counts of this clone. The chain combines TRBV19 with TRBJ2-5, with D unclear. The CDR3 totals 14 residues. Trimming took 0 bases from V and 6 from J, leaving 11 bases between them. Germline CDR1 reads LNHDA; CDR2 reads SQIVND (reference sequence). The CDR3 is CASSIDSGRKTQYF. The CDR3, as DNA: TGTGCCAGTAGTATAGACTCCGGACGAAAGACCCAGTACTTC.

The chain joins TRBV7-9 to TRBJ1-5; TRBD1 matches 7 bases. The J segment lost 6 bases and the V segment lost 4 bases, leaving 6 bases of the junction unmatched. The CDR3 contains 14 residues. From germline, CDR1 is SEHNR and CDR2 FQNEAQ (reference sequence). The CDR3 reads CASSSGQVSQPQHF. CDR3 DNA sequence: TGTGCCAGCAGCTCAGGACAGGTCAGTCAGCCCCAGCATTTT.

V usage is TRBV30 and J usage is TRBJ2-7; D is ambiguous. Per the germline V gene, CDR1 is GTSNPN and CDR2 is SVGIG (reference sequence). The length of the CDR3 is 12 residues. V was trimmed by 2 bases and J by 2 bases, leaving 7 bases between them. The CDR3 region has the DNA TGTGCCTGGAGTTTCACTACCTACGAGCAGTACTTC. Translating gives CAWSFTTYEQYF. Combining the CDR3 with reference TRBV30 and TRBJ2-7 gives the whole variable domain SQTIHQWPATLVQPVGSPLSLECTVEGTSNPNLYWYRQAAGRGLQLLFYSVGIGQISSEVPQNLSASRPQDRQFILSSKKLLLSDSGFYLCAWSFTTYEQYFGPGTRLTVT.